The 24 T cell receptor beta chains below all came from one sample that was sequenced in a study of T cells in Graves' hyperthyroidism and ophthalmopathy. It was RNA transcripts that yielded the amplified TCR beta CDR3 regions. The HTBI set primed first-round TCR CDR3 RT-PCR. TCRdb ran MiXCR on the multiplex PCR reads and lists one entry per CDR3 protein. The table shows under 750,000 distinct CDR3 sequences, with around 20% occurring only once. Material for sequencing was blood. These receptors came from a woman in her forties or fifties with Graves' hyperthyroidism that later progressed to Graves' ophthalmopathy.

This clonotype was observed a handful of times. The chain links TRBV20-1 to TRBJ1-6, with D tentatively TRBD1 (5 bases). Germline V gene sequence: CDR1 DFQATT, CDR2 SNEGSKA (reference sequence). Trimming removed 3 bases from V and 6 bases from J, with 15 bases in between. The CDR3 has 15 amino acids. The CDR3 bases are TGCAGTGCTAGGTGGGGCGCTCGGGTTAATTCACCCCTCCACTTT. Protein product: CSARWGARVNSPLHF.

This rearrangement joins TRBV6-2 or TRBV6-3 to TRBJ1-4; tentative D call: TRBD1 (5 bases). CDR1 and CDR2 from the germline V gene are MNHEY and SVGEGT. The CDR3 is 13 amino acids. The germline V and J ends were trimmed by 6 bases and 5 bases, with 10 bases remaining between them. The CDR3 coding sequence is TGTGCCAGCAGACTTCGGGGGAATGAAAAACTGTTTTTT. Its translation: CASRLRGNEKLFF.

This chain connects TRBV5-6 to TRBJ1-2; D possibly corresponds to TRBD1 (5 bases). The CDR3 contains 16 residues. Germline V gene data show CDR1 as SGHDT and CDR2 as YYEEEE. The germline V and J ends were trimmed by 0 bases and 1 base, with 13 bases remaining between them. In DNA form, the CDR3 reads TGTGCCAGCAGCTTGGTGCCGGGGCCCCATAACTATGGCTACACCTTC. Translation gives CASSLVPGPHNYGYTF.

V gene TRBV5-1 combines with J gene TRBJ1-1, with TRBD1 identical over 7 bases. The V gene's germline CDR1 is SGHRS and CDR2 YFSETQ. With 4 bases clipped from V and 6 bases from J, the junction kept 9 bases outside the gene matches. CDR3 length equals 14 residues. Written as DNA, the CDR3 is TGCGCCAGCAGCCCGGGTGACAGGGAGCCTGAAGCTTTCTTT. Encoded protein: CASSPGDREPEAFF.

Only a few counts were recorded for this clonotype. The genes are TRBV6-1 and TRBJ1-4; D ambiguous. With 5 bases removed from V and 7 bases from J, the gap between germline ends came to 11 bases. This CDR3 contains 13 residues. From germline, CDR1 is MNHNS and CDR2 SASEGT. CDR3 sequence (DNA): TGTGCCAGCAGTCCCCGACATTTTGAAAAACTGTTTTTT. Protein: CASSPRHFEKLFF.

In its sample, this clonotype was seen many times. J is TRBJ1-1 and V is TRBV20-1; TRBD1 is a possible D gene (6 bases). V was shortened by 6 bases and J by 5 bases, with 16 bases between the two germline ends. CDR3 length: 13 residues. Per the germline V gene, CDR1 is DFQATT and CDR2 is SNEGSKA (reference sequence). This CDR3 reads CSANRVMDTEAFF. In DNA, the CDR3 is TGCAGTGCCAACAGGGTAATGGATACTGAAGCTTTCTTT.

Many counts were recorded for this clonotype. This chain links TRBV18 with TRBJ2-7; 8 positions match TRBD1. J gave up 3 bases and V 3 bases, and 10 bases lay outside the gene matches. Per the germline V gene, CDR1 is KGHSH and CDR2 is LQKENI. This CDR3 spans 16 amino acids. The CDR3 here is CASSPADRAIFYEQYF. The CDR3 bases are TGTGCCAGCTCACCCGCGGACAGGGCTATTTTCTACGAGCAGTACTTC.

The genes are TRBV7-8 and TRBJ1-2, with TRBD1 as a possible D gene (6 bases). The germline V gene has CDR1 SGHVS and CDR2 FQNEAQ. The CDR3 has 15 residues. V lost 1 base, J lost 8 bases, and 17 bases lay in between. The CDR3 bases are TGTGCCAGCAGCTTAGATCGGTGGGGACAAAAAGGCTACACCTTC. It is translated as CASSLDRWGQKGYTF.

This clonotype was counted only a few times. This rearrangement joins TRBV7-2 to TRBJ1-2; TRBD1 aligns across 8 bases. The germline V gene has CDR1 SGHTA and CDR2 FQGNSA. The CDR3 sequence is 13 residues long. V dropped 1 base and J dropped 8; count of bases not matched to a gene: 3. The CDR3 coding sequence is TGTGCCAGCAGCTTAGACACAGGGGGAGGCTACACCTTC. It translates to CASSLDTGGGYTF.

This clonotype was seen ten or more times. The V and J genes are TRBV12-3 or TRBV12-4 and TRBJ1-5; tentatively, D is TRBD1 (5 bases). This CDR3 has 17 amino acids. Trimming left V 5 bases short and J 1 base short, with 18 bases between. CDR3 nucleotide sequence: TGTGCCAGCAGTGTCAATCGAGGGAAGGGGAGCAATCAGCCCCAGCATTTT. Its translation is CASSVNRGKGSNQPQHF.

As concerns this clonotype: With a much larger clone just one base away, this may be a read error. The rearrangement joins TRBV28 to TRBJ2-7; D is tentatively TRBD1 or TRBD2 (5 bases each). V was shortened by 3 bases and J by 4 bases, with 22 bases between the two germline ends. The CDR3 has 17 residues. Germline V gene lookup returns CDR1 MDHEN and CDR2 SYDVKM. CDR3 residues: CASSFSTSVNWGYEQYF. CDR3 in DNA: TGTGCCAGCAGTTTTTCTACGTCGGTTAATTGGGGGTACGAGCAGTACTTC.

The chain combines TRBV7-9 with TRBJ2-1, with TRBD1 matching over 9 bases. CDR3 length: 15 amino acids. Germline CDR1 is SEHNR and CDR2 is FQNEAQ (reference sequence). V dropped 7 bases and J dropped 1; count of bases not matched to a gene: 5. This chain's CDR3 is CASISGTGSYNEQFF. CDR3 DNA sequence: TGTGCCAGCATCTCCGGGACAGGGTCCTACAATGAGCAGTTCTTC.

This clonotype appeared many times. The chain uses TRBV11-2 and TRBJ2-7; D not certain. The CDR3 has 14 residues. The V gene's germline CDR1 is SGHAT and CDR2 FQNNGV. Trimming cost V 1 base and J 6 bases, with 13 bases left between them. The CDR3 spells CASSLVTSPSEQYF. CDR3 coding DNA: TGTGCCAGCAGCTTAGTTACGAGCCCCTCCGAGCAGTACTTC.

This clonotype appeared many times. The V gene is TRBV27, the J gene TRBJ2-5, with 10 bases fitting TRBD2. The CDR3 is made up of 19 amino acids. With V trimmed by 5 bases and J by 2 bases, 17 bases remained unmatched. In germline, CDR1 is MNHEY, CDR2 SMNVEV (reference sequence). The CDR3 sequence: CASSLGGTSVYPLQETQYF. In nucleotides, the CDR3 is TGTGCCAGCAGTCTGGGAGGGACTAGCGTGTACCCCCTACAAGAGACCCAGTACTTC.

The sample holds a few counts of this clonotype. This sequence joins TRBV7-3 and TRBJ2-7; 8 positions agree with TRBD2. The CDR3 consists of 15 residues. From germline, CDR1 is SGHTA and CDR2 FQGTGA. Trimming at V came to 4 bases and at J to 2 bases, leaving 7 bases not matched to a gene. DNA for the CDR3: TGTGCCAGCAGCTCGGGGGGGGGTCAGGCCTACGAGCAGTACTTC. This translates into CASSSGGGQAYEQYF.

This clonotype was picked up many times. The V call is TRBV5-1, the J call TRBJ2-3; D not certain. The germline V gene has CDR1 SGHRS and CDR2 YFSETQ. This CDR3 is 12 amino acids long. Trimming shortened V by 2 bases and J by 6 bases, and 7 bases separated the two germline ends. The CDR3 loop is CASSLFEDTQYF. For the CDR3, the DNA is TGCGCCAGCAGCTTATTCGAGGATACGCAGTATTTT.

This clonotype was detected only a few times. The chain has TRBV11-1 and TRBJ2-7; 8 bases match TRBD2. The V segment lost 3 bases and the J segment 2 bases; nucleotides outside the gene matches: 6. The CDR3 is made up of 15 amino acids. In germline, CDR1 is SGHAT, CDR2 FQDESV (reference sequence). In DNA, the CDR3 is TGTGCCAGCAGCTTCCAACTAGCGGAACCCTACGAGCAGTACTTC. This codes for CASSFQLAEPYEQYF.

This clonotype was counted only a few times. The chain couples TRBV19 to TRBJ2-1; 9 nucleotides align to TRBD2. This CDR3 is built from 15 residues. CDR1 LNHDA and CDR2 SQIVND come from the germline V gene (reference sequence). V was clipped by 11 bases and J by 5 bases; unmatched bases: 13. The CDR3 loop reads CASCRLAGRDNEQFF. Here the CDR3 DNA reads TGTGCCTCCTGCCGGCTAGCGGGGAGAGACAATGAGCAGTTCTTC.

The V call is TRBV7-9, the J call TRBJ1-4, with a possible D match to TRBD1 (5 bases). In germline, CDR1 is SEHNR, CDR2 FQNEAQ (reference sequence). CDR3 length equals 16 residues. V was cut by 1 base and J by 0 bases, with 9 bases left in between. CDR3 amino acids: CASSLGSGATNEKLFF. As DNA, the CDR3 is TGTGCCAGCAGCTTAGGGTCGGGGGCAACTAATGAAAAACTGTTTTTT.

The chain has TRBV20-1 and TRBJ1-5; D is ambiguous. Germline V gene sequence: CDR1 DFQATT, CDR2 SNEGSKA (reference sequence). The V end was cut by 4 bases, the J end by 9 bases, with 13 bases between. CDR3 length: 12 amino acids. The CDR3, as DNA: TGCAGTGCTATCACCAGAGGGCGGCCCCAGCATTTT. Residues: CSAITRGRPQHF.

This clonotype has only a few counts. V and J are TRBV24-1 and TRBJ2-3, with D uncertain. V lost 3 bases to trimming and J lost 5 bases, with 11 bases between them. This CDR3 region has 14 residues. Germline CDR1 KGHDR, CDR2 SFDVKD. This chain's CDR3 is CATSDPSFRDTQYF. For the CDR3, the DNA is TGTGCCACCAGTGATCCCTCGTTTAGAGATACGCAGTATTTT.

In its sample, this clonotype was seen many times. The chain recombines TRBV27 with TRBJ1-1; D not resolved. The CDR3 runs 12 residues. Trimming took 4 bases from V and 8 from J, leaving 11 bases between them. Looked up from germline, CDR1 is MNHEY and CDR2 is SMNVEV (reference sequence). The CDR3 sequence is CASSSRTKEAFF. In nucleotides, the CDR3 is TGTGCCAGCAGTTCTCGGACGAAGGAAGCTTTCTTT.

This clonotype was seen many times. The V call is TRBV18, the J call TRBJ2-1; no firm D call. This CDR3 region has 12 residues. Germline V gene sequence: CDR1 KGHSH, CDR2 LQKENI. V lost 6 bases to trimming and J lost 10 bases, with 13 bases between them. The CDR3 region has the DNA TGTGCCAGCTCCAAACGCCCGGAAGAGCAGTTCTTC. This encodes CASSKRPEEQFF.

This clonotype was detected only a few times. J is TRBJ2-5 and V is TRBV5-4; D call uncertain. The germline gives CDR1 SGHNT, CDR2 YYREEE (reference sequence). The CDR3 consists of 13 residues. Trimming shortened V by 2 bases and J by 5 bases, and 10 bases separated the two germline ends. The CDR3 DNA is TGTGCCAGCAGCTTAGGCGTTTTGGAGACCCAGTACTTC. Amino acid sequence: CASSLGVLETQYF.